The source of this T cell receptor beta chain is a study of blood T cells in healthy people across ages. Primed by a sample-barcoded 5' primer and a J-beta primer mix, a second PCR proceeded for roughly 6 to 12 cycles. TCRdb re-analysed the 5' RACE reads in MiXCR, keeping a single row per CDR3 protein. This table has some 700,000 distinct CDR3 sequences, approximately 39% appearing once. The V gene end was trimmed by 3 bases and the J gene end by 6 bases; junction bases not matched to a gene: 6. This CDR3 contains 14 residues. From germline, CDR1 is SGDLS and CDR2 YYNGEE. Sequenced: blood. This clonotype was sampled from an older woman in good health. V is TRBV9 and J is TRBJ1-5; 7 bases are a match to TRBD1. The CDR3 nucleotides read TGTGCCAGCAGCGGAGGACAGGCTGGTCAGCCCCAGCATTTT. Protein: CASSGGQAGQPQHF.